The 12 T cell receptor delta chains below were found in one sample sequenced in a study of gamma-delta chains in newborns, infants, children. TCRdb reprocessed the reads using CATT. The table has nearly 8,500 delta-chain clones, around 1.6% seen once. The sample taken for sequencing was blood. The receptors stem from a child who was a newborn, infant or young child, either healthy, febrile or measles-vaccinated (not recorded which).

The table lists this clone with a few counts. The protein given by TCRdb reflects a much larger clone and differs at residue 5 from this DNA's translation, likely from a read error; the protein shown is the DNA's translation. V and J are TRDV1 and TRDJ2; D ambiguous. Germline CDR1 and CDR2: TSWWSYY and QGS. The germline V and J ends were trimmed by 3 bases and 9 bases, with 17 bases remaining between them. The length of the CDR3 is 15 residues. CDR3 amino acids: CALGDPLTGAPQLFF. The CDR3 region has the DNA TGTGCTCTTGGGGATCCCCTGACGGGCGCACCACAACTCTTCTTT.

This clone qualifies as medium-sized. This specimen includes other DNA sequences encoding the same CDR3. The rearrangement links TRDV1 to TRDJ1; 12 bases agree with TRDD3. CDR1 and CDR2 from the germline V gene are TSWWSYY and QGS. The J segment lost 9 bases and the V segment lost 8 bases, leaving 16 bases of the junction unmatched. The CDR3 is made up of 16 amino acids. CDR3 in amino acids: CALLPGRTGGYPQLIF. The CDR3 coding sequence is TGTGCTCTTCTCCCAGGCAGAACTGGGGGATACCCGCAACTCATCTTT.

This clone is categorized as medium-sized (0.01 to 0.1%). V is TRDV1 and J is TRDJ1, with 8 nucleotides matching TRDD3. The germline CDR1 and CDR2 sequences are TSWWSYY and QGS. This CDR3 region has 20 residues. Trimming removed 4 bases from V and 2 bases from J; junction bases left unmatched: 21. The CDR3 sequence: CALGVEPYERGIVSTDKLIF. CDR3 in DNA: TGTGCTCTTGGGGTAGAGCCCTACGAACGGGGGATAGTGAGTACCGATAAACTCATCTTT.

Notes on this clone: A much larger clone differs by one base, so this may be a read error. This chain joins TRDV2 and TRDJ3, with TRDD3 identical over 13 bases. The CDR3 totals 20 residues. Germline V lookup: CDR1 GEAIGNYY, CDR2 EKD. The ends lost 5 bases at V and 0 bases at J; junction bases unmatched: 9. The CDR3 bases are TGTGCCTGTGGCCCGGTACTGGGGGATACGACCTCCTGGGACACCCGACAGATGTTTTTC. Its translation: CACGPVLGDTTSWDTRQMFF.

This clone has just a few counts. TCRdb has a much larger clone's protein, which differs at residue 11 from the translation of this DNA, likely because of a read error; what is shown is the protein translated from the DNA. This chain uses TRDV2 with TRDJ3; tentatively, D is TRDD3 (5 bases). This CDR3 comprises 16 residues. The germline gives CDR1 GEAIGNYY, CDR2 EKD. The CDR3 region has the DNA TGTGCCTGTGACACCGTAGGCTCCTGGGACGCCCGACAGATGTTTTTC. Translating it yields CACDTVGSWDARQMFF.

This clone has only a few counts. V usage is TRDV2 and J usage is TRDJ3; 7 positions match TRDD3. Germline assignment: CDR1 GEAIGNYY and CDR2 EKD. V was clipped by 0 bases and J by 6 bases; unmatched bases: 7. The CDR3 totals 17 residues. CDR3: CACDTLGATLDTRQMFF. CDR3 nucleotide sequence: TGTGCCTGTGACACCCTGGGGGCTACCTTGGACACCCGACAGATGTTTTTC.

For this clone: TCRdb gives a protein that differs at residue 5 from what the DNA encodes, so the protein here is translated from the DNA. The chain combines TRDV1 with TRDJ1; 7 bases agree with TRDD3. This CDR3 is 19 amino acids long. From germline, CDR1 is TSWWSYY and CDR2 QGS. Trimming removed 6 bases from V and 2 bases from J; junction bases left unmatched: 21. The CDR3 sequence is CALGESPFGGGRGTDKLIF. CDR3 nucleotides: TGTGCTCTTGGAGAGTCCCCATTTGGTGGGGGAAGAGGGACCGATAAACTCATCTTT.

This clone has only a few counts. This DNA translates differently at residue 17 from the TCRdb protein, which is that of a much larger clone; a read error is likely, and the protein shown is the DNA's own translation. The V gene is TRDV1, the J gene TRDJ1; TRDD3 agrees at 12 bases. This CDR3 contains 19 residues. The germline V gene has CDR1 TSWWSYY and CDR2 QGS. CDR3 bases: TGTGCTCTTGGGAGAACACGACTAGGTCGACTGGGGGATACCGATAAACCCATCTTT. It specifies CALGRTRLGRLGDTDKPIF.

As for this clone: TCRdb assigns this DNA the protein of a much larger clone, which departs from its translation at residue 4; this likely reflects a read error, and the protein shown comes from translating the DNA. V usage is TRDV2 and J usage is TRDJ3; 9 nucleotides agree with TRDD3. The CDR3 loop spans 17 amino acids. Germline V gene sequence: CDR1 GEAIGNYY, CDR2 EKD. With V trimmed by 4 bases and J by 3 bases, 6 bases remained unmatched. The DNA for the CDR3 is TGTGCCTGTGAAACCGGTGGGGGATACTGGGACACCCGACAGATGTTTTTC. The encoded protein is CACETGGGYWDTRQMFF.

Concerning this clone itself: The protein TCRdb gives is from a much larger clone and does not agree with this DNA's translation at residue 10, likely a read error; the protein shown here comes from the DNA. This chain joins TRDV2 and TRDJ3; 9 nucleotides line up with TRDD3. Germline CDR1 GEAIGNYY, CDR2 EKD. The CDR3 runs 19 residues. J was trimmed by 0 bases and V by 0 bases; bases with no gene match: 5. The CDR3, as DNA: TGTGCCTGTGACACCGTGGGGGATATAGACTCCTGGGACACCCGACAGATGTTTTTC. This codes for CACDTVGDIDSWDTRQMFF.

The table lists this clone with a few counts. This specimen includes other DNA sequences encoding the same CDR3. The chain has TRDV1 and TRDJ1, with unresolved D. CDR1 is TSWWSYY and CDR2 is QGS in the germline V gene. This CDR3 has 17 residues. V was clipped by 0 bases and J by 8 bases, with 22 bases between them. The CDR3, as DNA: TGTGCTCTTGGGGAACTAGTCAAGGATCCTCGCACGGGAAAACTCATCTTT. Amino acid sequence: CALGELVKDPRTGKLIF.

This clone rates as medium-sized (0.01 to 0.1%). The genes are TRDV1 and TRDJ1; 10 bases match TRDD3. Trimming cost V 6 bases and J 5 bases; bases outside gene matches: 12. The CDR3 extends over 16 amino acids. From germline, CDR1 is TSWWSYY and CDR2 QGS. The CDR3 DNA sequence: TGTGCTCTTGGTCTTTTCCGGGACTGGGGGATGGATAAACTCATCTTT. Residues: CALGLFRDWGMDKLIF.